Each of the 32 T cell receptor beta chains below was sequenced from the same sample in a study of cytomegalovirus exposure and HLA in healthy donors. PCR was performed using 60 Vbeta and 13 Jbeta primers. Produced via immunoSEQ multiplex PCR; TCRdb's table is partial and in-frame only. This listing includes 120,000 or so clones. Sequencing was done on a sample of PBMCs. Receptors originate from a man aged 18 to 30 in good health and CMV-seronegative.

CDR3 protein: CATSTRGQVNTQYF. As DNA, the CDR3 is TGTGCCACCAGCACCAGGGGGCAAGTGAATACGCAGTATTTT. V gene TRBV15 combines with J gene TRBJ2-3; 8 bases map to TRBD1. Unmatched junction bases numbered 7, after V lost 4 bases and J lost 7 bases. CDR1 and CDR2 (germline): LNHNV, YYDKDF (reference sequence). CDR3 size: 14 residues.

This chain connects TRBV5-1 to TRBJ2-3, with 10 bases that match TRBD1. Trimming at V came to 2 bases and at J to 6 bases, leaving 6 bases not matched to a gene. The CDR3 is 15 amino acids. The germline CDR1 and CDR2 sequences are SGHRS and YFSETQ. The CDR3 nucleotides are TGCGCCAGCAGCTTAGGGACAGGGGTGGCGGATACGCAGTATTTT. Amino acids: CASSLGTGVADTQYF.

This chain joins TRBV6-1 and TRBJ1-5, with 7 bases fitting TRBD1. The CDR3 covers 15 residues. Germline assignment: CDR1 MNHNS and CDR2 SASEGT. J was trimmed by 9 bases and V by 7 bases; bases with no gene match: 15. CDR3 amino acids: CASTTTGSVVRPQHF. DNA for the CDR3: TGTGCCAGCACTACGACAGGGAGCGTCGTTCGGCCCCAGCATTTT.

This chain connects TRBV5-1 to TRBJ1-2; D possibly corresponds to TRBD1 (5 bases). With 3 bases removed from V and 2 bases from J, the gap between germline ends came to 20 bases. This CDR3 spans 17 amino acids. Germline V lookup: CDR1 SGHRS, CDR2 YFSETQ. CDR3: CASSSTPRAKGNYGYTF. CDR3 sequence (DNA): TGCGCCAGCAGCTCTACCCCCAGGGCGAAGGGAAACTATGGCTACACCTTC.

The chain links TRBV27 to TRBJ2-2; D uncertain. There are 15 residues in the CDR3. V dropped 5 bases and J dropped 0 bases, with 10 bases sitting between them. Germline assignment: CDR1 MNHEY and CDR2 SMNVEV (reference sequence). CDR3 in amino acids: CASSSTVANTGELFF. The DNA for the CDR3 is TGTGCCAGCAGTAGCACAGTTGCGAACACCGGGGAGCTGTTTTTT.

V usage is TRBV9 and J usage is TRBJ2-3, with 8 bases identical to TRBD1. Germline assignment: CDR1 SGDLS and CDR2 YYNGEE. V trimming: 3 bases; J trimming: 0 bases; junction bases outside the gene matches: 12. The CDR3 sequence is 18 residues long. The CDR3 sequence: CASSGSKGGQDSTDTQYF. As DNA, the CDR3 is TGTGCCAGCAGCGGCTCTAAGGGGGGACAGGACAGCACAGATACGCAGTATTTT. The full variable domain, in which reference TRBV9 and TRBJ2-3 provide the parts outside the CDR3, is DSGVTQTPKHLITATGQRVTLRCSPRSGDLSVYWYQQSLDQGLQFLIQYYNGEERAKGNILERFSAQQFPDLHSELNLSSLELGDSALYFCASSGSKGGQDSTDTQYFGPGTRLTVL.

This chain connects TRBV23-1 to TRBJ2-7; no clear D gene. TRBV23-1 is sorted into the ORF group, with uncertain function. Trimming shortened V by 0 bases and J by 3 bases, and 15 bases separated the two germline ends. The CDR3 loop spans 16 amino acids. DNA for the CDR3: TGCGCCAGCAGTCAATCGGCGAGCGCCCCCCACTACGAGCAGTACTTC. Encoded protein: CASSQSASAPHYEQYF.

This chain joins TRBV18 and TRBJ1-1; D remains ambiguous. CDR3 size: 12 residues. Germline loops: CDR1 KGHSH, CDR2 LQKENI. V lost 3 bases, J lost 5 bases, and 7 bases lay in between. CDR3 sequence (DNA): TGTGCCAGCTCACCCCTCGGGACTGAAGCTTTCTTT. This translates into CASSPLGTEAFF.

V usage is TRBV18 and J usage is TRBJ2-1, with 7 bases identical to TRBD2. CDR3 length: 13 amino acids. The ends lost 1 base at V and 10 bases at J; junction bases unmatched: 4. Germline-derived CDR1 and CDR2 are KGHSH and LQKENI. The CDR3 loop reads CASSPQRGGEQFF. In DNA form, the CDR3 reads TGTGCCAGCTCACCACAAAGGGGAGGGGAGCAGTTCTTC.

This chain joins TRBV28 and TRBJ1-2, with 9 bases lining up with TRBD1. Per germline, CDR1 MDHEN and CDR2 SYDVKM. The CDR3 runs to 14 residues. Trimming at V came to 8 bases and at J to 8 bases, leaving 12 bases not matched to a gene. This CDR3 is CASRPPGQGWGYTF. Here the CDR3 DNA reads TGTGCCAGCCGACCCCCGGGACAGGGTTGGGGCTACACCTTC.

V gene TRBV7-8 combines with J gene TRBJ1-5, with TRBD1 matching over 8 bases. J was trimmed by 7 bases and V by 5 bases; bases with no gene match: 13. The germline V gene has CDR1 SGHVS and CDR2 FQNEAQ. This CDR3 is built from 16 residues. Here the CDR3 DNA reads TGTGCCAGCAGCCTTGGGACAGGTGGGGCGAAACAGCCCCAGCATTTT. The encoded protein is CASSLGTGGAKQPQHF.

The rearrangement uses TRBV9 and TRBJ1-1, with D unresolved. Germline CDR1 reads SGDLS; CDR2 reads YYNGEE. Deletions cut 1 base from V and 4 bases from J, with 11 bases between. The CDR3 is made up of 14 amino acids. The CDR3 spells CASSVSGLVTEAFF. The CDR3, as DNA: TGTGCCAGCAGCGTATCGGGGTTGGTCACTGAAGCTTTCTTT.

This rearrangement joins TRBV6-1 to TRBJ1-5; D possibly corresponds to TRBD1 (6 bases). Trimming took 10 bases from V and 6 from J, leaving 22 bases between them. Germline V gene lookup returns CDR1 MNHNS and CDR2 SASEGT. The CDR3 sequence is 15 residues long. The CDR3 region has the DNA TGTGCCACCCGAGGACACTTGGGGGCGAGTCAGCCCCAGCATTTT. Its protein is CATRGHLGASQPQHF.

CDR3 nucleotides: TGTGCCAGCAGTCCGGGGACAGGGGGGAGCAATCAGCCCCAGCATTTT. This codes for CASSPGTGGSNQPQHF. The rearrangement links TRBV27 to TRBJ1-5, with TRBD1 matching over 11 bases. This CDR3 spans 16 amino acids. The V gene end was trimmed by 5 bases and the J gene end by 1 base; junction bases not matched to a gene: 4. CDR1 is MNHEY and CDR2 is SMNVEV in the germline V gene (reference sequence).

This chain joins TRBV27 and TRBJ2-7; 8 bases align to TRBD1. CDR1 is MNHEY, CDR2 SMNVEV, per germline (reference sequence). The CDR3 is 14 residues long. V was pared by 5 bases and J by 1 base, with 4 bases of the junction left unmatched. The CDR3 coding sequence is TGTGCCAGCAGTCCAAGACAGGGGTCCTACGAGCAGTACTTC. It specifies CASSPRQGSYEQYF.

The chain combines TRBV4-1 with TRBJ1-1, with D maybe TRBD1 (5 bases). Per germline, CDR1 MGHRA and CDR2 YSYEKL. V lost 0 bases, J lost 7 bases, and 15 bases lay in between. The CDR3 totals 15 residues. The DNA of the CDR3 is TGCGCCAGCAGCCAAGAAGGGAGGGGATCCAATGAAGCTTTCTTT. Residues: CASSQEGRGSNEAFF.

The rearrangement uses TRBV18 and TRBJ2-3; 10 bases match TRBD2. Trimming took 6 bases from V and 0 from J; bases not matched to a gene: 3. Germline V lookup: CDR1 KGHSH, CDR2 LQKENI. The CDR3 length is 15 residues. CDR3 loop: CASSRLAGSTDTQYF. DNA for the CDR3: TGTGCCAGCTCGCGACTAGCGGGCAGCACAGATACGCAGTATTTT.

The chain has TRBV19 and TRBJ2-3; 10 nucleotides agree with TRBD1. The CDR3 is made up of 15 amino acids. The germline gives CDR1 LNHDA, CDR2 SQIVND (reference sequence). V shed 5 bases and J 4 bases; nucleotides not matched to a gene: 6. The CDR3 region is CASSGDRGRADTQYF. CDR3 sequence (DNA): TGTGCCAGTAGTGGAGACAGGGGGCGTGCAGATACGCAGTATTTT.

The chain has TRBV28 and TRBJ1-5, with D perhaps matching TRBD1 (6 bases). V was pared by 5 bases and J by 0 bases, with 17 bases between. The germline V gene has CDR1 MDHEN and CDR2 SYDVKM. This CDR3 contains 17 residues. Written as DNA, the CDR3 is TGTGCCAGCAGTACCTTACAGGGAAGGGATAGCAATCAGCCCCAGCATTTT. Translated, it gives CASSTLQGRDSNQPQHF.

The J gene is TRBJ1-1, the V gene TRBV13; TRBD1 aligns across 8 bases. Per the germline V gene, CDR1 is PRHDT and CDR2 is FYEKMQ (reference sequence). The V and J ends lost 3 bases and 7 bases, in that order; junction bases with no gene match: 10. The length of the CDR3 is 15 residues. CDR3 residues: CASSFWQGAFGEAFF. The CDR3 bases are TGTGCCAGCAGCTTTTGGCAGGGGGCATTCGGTGAAGCTTTCTTT.

The gene calls are TRBV28 and TRBJ2-7; 15 bases align to TRBD2. V was clipped by 6 bases and J by 5 bases; unmatched bases: 11. In germline, CDR1 is MDHEN, CDR2 SYDVKM. The CDR3 is 17 residues long. The CDR3 DNA follows: TGTGCCAGCAGCCGCCAGGGACTAGCGGGAGGTAGGCACGAGCAGTACTTC. The encoded protein is CASSRQGLAGGRHEQYF.

The chain is built from TRBV4-1 and TRBJ1-3; D not certain. Trimming pared 2 bases from V and 6 bases from J, leaving 11 bases between. Germline CDR1 MGHRA, CDR2 YSYEKL. The CDR3 runs to 14 residues. CDR3 coding DNA: TGCGCCAGCAGCCAACAGGCCATATTAAACACCATATATTTT. This codes for CASSQQAILNTIYF.

The V and J genes are TRBV7-3 and TRBJ1-1; maybe TRBD1 (5 bases). With 2 bases removed from V and 5 bases from J, the gap between germline ends came to 9 bases. The CDR3 length is 13 residues. The V gene's germline CDR1 is SGHTA and CDR2 FQGTGA. The CDR3 bases are TGTGCCAGCAGCTTAGAGGGGAGGACTGAAGCTTTCTTT. Translation: CASSLEGRTEAFF.

The chain joins TRBV19 to TRBJ1-1, with D unresolved. The CDR3 spans 14 residues. Trimming removed 0 bases at V and 0 bases at J, with 5 bases between. Germline loops: CDR1 LNHDA, CDR2 SQIVND (reference sequence). The CDR3 sequence: CASSIDSMNTEAFF. Written as DNA, the CDR3 is TGTGCCAGTAGTATAGACAGTATGAACACTGAAGCTTTCTTT.

The J gene is TRBJ1-4, the V gene TRBV30; the D gene is possibly TRBD1 (6 bases). This CDR3 has 14 amino acids. Germline V gives CDR1 GTSNPN, CDR2 SVGIG (reference sequence). V shed 5 bases and J shed 3 bases, with 13 bases lying between them. CDR3 sequence (DNA): TGTGCCTGGGGGCAGGGGACCTCTAATGAAAAACTGTTTTTT. Amino acids: CAWGQGTSNEKLFF.

This rearrangement joins TRBV7-2 to TRBJ2-3; TRBD2 agrees at 9 bases. The germline CDR1 and CDR2 sequences are SGHTA and FQGNSA. The CDR3 covers 15 residues. Trimming took 3 bases from V and 0 from J; bases not matched to a gene: 1. The CDR3 coding sequence is TGTGCCAGCAGCTTTACTAGCGGGAGCACAGATACGCAGTATTTT. Protein product: CASSFTSGSTDTQYF.

The V gene is TRBV7-8, the J gene TRBJ2-3, with D maybe TRBD2 (5 bases). CDR1 is SGHVS and CDR2 is FQNEAQ in the germline V gene. CDR3 length equals 20 residues. The germline V and J ends were trimmed by 1 base and 0 bases, with 23 bases remaining between them. For the CDR3, the DNA is TGTGCCAGCAGCTTAGGGCGGCTAGCCCTTACACTTTCTAGCACAGATACGCAGTATTTT. The encoded protein is CASSLGRLALTLSSTDTQYF.

V is TRBV27 and J is TRBJ2-5, with 11 bases lining up with TRBD2. With V trimmed by 2 bases and J by 5 bases, 7 bases remained unmatched. This CDR3 is 16 amino acids long. Germline V gene sequence: CDR1 MNHEY, CDR2 SMNVEV (reference sequence). The CDR3 region has the DNA TGTGCCAGCAGTTTAGATCCTAGCGGGAGGTGGGAGACCCAGTACTTC. Protein sequence: CASSLDPSGRWETQYF.

The chain links TRBV27 to TRBJ1-5; 7 nucleotides match TRBD1. The V gene end was trimmed by 6 bases and the J gene end by 1 base; junction bases not matched to a gene: 21. This CDR3 comprises 20 residues. The germline V gene encodes CDR1 MNHEY and CDR2 SMNVEV (reference sequence). The CDR3 sequence is CASRTQGPGGWGDSNQPQHF. For the CDR3, the DNA is TGTGCCAGCAGAACACAGGGGCCCGGTGGTTGGGGGGACAGCAATCAGCCCCAGCATTTT.

V and J are TRBV7-8 and TRBJ2-3, with D hard to call. Germline lookup yields CDR1 SGHVS and CDR2 FQNEAQ. Trimming pared 3 bases from V and 3 bases from J, leaving 7 bases between. The CDR3 spans 13 residues. The CDR3 reads CASSFLGTDTQYF. Written as DNA, the CDR3 is TGTGCCAGCAGCTTTCTAGGTACAGATACGCAGTATTTT.

The chain carries TRBV7-9 and TRBJ1-4; D is unresolved. V was shortened by 5 bases and J by 8 bases, with 18 bases between the two germline ends. The CDR3 runs to 15 residues. The germline V gene encodes CDR1 SEHNR and CDR2 FQNEAQ (reference sequence). The CDR3 region is CASSLLQGDWEKLFF. The CDR3 DNA sequence: TGTGCCAGCAGCCTCCTGCAAGGAGATTGGGAAAAACTGTTTTTT.

The V call is TRBV5-1, the J call TRBJ1-4; a weak D match, TRBD1 (5 bases). Trimming took 4 bases from V and 0 from J, leaving 10 bases between them. This CDR3 spans 15 amino acids. Germline V CDR1 and CDR2: SGHRS, YFSETQ. The CDR3 DNA follows: TGCGCCAGCAGCACCAGGGATTCAACTAATGAAAAACTGTTTTTT. As protein: CASSTRDSTNEKLFF.